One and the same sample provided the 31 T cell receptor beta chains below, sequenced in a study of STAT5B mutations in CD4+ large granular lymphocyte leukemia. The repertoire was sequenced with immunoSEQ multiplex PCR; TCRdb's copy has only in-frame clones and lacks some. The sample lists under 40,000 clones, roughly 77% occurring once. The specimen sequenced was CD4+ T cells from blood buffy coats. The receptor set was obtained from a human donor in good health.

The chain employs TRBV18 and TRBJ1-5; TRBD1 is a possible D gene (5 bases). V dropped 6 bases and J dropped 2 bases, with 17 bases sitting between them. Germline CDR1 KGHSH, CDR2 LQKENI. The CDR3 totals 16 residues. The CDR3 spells CASSKRGIYGNQPQHF. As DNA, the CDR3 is TGTGCCAGCTCCAAACGGGGGATATATGGCAATCAGCCCCAGCATTTT.

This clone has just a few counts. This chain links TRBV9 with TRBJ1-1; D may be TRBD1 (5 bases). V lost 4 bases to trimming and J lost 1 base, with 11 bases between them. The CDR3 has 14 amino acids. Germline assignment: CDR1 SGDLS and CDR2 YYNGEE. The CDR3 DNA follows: TGTGCCAGCAGCAGTGGGACGGGGAACACTGAAGCTTTCTTT. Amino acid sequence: CASSSGTGNTEAFF.

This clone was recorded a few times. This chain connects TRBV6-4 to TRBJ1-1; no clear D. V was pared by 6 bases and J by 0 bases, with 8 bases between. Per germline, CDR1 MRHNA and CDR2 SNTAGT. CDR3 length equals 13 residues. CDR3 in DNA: TGTGCCAGCAGCTCACAAATGAACACTGAAGCTTTCTTT. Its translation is CASSSQMNTEAFF.

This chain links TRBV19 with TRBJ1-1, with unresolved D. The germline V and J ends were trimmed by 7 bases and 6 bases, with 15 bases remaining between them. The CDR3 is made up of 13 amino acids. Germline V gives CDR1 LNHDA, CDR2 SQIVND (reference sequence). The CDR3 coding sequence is TGTGCCAGTACCGGGAGAGCGTTGGCTGAAGCTTTCTTT. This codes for CASTGRALAEAFF.

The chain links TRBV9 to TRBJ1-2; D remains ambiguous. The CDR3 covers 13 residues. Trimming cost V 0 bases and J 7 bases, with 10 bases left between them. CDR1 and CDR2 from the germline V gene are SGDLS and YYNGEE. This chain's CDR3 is CASSVAYGFGYTF. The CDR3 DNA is TGTGCCAGCAGCGTAGCCTATGGGTTTGGCTACACCTTC.

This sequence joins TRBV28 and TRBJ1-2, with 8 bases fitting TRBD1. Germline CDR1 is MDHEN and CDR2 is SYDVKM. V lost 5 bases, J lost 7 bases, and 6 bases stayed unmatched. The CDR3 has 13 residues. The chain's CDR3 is CASSTGGIRGYTF. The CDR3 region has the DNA TGTGCCAGCAGTACAGGGGGTATACGTGGCTACACCTTC.

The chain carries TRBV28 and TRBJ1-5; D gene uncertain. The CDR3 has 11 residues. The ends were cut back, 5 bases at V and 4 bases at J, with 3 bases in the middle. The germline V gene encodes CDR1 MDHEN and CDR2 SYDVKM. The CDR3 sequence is CASSLNQPQHF. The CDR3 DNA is TGTGCCAGCAGTCTAAATCAGCCCCAGCATTTT.

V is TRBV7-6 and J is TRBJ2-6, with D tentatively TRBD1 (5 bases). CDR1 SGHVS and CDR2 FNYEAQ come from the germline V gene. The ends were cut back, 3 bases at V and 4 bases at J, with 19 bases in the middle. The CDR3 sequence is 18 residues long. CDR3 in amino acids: CASSLNGATSAGANVLTF. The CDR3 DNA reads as TGTGCCAGCAGCTTGAATGGGGCCACCTCTGCAGGGGCCAACGTCCTGACTTTC.

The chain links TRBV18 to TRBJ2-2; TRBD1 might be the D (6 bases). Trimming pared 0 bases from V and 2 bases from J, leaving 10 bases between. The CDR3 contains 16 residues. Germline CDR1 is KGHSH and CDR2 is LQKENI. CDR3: CASSPPVRGNTGELFF. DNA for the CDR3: TGTGCCAGCTCACCACCGGTCAGGGGTAACACCGGGGAGCTGTTTTTT.

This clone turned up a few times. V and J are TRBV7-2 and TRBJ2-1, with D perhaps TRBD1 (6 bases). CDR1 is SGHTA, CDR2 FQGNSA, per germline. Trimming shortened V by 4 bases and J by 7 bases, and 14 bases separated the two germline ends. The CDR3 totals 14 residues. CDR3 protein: CASSSDWTENEQFF. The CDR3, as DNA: TGTGCCAGCAGCTCGGATTGGACAGAAAATGAGCAGTTCTTC.

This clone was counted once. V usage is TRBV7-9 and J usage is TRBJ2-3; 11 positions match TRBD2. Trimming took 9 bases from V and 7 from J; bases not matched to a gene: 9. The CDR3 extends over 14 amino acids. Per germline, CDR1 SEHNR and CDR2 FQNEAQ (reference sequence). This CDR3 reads CASVGLAAQHTQYF. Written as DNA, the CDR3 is TGTGCCAGTGTGGGACTAGCGGCCCAACATACGCAGTATTTT.

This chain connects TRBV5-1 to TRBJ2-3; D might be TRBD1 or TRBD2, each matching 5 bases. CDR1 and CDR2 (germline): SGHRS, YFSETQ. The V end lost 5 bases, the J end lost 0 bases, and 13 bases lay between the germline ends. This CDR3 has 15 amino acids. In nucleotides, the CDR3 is TGCGCCAGCAGAGGTGGGGGAGCTAGCACAGATACGCAGTATTTT. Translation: CASRGGGASTDTQYF.

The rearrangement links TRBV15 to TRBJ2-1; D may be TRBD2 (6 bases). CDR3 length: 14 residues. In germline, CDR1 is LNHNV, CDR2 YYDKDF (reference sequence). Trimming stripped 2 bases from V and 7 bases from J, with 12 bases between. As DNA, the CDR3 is TGTGCCACCAGCAGACCTAGCGTGGCGAATGAGCAGTTCTTC. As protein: CATSRPSVANEQFF.

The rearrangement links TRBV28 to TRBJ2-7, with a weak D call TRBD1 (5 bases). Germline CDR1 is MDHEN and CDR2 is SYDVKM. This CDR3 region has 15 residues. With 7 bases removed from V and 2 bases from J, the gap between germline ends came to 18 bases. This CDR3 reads CASTIGVLRTYEQYF. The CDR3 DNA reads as TGTGCCAGCACGATAGGGGTTCTACGTACCTACGAGCAGTACTTC.

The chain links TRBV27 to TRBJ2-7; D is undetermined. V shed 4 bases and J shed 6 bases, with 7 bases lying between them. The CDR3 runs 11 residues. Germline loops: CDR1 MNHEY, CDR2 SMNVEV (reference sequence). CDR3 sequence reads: CASSSRSEQYF. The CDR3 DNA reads TGTGCCAGCAGTTCCCGGTCCGAGCAGTACTTC.

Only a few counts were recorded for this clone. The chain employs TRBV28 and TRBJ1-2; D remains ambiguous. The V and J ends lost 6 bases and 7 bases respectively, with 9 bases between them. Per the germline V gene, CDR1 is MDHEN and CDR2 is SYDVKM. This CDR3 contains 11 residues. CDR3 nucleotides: TGTGCCAGCAGGACAACGGGTGGCTACACCTTC. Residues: CASRTTGGYTF.

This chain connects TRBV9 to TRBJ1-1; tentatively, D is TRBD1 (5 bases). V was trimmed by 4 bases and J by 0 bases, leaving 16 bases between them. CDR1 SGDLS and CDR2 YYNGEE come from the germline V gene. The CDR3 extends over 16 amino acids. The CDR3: CASSPAGGKMNTEAFF. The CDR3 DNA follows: TGTGCCAGCAGCCCAGCGGGGGGGAAGATGAACACTGAAGCTTTCTTT. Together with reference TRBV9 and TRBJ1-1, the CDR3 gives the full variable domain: DSGVTQTPKHLITATGQRVTLRCSPRSGDLSVYWYQQSLDQGLQFLIQYYNGEERAKGNILERFSAQQFPDLHSELNLSSLELGDSALYFCASSPAGGKMNTEAFFGQGTRLTVV.

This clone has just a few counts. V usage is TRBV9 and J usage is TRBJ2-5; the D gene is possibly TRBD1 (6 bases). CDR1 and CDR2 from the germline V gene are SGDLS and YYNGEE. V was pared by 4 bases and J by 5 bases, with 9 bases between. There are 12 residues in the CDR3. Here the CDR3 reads CASSQQGETQYF. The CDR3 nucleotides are TGTGCCAGCAGCCAACAGGGTGAGACCCAGTACTTC. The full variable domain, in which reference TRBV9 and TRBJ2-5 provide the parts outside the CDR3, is DSGVTQTPKHLITATGQRVTLRCSPRSGDLSVYWYQQSLDQGLQFLIQYYNGEERAKGNILERFSAQQFPDLHSELNLSSLELGDSALYFCASSQQGETQYFGPGTRLLVL.

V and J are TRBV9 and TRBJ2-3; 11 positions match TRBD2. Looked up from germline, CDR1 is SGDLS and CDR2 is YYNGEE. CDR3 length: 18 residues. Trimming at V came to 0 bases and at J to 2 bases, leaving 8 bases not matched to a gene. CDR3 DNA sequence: TGTGCCAGCAGCGTAGGCCTAGCGGGGGGAAGCTACACAGATACGCAGTATTTT. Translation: CASSVGLAGGSYTDTQYF.

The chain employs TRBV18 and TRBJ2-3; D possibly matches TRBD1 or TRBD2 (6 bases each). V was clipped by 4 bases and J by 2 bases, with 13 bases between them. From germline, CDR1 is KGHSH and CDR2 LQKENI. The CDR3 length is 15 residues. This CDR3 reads CASSLSTGATDTQYF. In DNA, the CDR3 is TGTGCCAGCTCACTTAGTACGGGGGCCACAGATACGCAGTATTTT.

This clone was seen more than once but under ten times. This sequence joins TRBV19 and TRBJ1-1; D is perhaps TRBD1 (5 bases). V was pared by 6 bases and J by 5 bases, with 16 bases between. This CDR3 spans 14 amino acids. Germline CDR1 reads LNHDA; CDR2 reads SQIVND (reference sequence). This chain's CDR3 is CASSARDFRTEAFF. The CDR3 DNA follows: TGTGCCAGTAGCGCGAGGGACTTTCGTACTGAAGCTTTCTTT.

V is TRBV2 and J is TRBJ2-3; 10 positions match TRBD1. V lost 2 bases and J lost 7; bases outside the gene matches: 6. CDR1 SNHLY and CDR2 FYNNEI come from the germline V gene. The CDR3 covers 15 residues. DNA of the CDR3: TGTGCCAGCAGTGAAACCGGGACAGGGGTTAATACGCAGTATTTT. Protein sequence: CASSETGTGVNTQYF.

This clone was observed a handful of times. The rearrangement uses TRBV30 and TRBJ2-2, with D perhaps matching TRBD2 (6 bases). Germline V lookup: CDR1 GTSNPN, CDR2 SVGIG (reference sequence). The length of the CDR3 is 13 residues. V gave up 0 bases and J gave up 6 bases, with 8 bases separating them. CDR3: CAWSVWGAGELFF. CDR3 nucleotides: TGTGCCTGGAGTGTATGGGGGGCCGGGGAGCTGTTTTTT.

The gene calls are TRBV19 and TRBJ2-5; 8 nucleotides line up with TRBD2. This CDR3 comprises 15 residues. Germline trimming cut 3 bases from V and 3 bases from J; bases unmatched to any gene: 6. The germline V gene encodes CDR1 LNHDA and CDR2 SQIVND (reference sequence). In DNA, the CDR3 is TGTGCCAGTAGTATGGTCGGAGCGGGGGAAGAGACCCAGTACTTC. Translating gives CASSMVGAGEETQYF.

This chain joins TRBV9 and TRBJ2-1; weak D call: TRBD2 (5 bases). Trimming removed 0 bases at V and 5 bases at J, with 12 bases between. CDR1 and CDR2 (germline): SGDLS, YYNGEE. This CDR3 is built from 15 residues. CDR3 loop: CASSVGRLPHNEQFF. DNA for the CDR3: TGTGCCAGCAGCGTAGGGAGGCTACCACACAATGAGCAGTTCTTC.

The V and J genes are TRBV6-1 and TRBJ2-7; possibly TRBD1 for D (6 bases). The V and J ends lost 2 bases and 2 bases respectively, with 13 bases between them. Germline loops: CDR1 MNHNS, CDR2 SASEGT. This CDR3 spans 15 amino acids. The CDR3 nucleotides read TGTGCCAGCAGTGAATGGGGGCTCCAGGCCTACGAGCAGTACTTC. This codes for CASSEWGLQAYEQYF.

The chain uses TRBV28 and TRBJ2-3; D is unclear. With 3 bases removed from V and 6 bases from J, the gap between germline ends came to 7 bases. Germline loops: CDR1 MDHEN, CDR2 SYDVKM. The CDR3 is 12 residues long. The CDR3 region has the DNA TGTGCCAGCAGTTTTTCTCTGGATACGCAGTATTTT. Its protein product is CASSFSLDTQYF.

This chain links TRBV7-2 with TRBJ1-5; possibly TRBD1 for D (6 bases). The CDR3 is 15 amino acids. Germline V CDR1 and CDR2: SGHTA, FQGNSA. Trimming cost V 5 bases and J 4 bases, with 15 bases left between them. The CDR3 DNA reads TGTGCCAGCAGCCCCGGGGGGGCGGTAAATCAGCCCCAGCATTTT. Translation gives CASSPGGAVNQPQHF.

The CDR3 spells CASSGGDNSPLHF. The CDR3 DNA reads as TGTGCCAGCAGCGGGGGGGATAATTCACCCCTCCACTTT. The chain is built from TRBV7-3 and TRBJ1-6; D might be TRBD1 (5 bases). V gave up 5 bases and J gave up 5 bases, with 7 bases separating them. The CDR3 length is 13 residues. Germline V gene data show CDR1 as SGHTA and CDR2 as FQGTGA.

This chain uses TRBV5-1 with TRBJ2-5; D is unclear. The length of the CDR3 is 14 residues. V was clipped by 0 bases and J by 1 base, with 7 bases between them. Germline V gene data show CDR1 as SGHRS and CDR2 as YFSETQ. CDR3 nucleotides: TGCGCCAGCAGCTTGGTGGGCTTCCAAGAGACCCAGTACTTC. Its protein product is CASSLVGFQETQYF.

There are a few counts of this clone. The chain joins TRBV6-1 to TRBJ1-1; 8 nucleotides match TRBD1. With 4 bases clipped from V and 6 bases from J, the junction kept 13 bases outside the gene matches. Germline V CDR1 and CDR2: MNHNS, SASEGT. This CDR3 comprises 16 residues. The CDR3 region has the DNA TGTGCCAGCAGTGTTACTACCCGGGGACAGGCCCCTGAAGCTTTCTTT. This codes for CASSVTTRGQAPEAFF.